Listed below are T cell receptor beta chains from one sample, sequenced in a study of CD8 T cells in ankylosing spondylitis. TCRdb redid the calling of the 5' RACE reads with MiXCR, one entry per CDR3 protein. The table has 800,000 to 900,000 distinct CDR3 sequences, 10% to 15% seen once. Sequencing was performed on blood, either unsorted or a sorted T cell fraction (not recorded which). The receptors were sampled from a male donor with ankylosing spondylitis. Both conserved end residues are part of each CDR3. The D gene is left open where the match is weak. Not every row has a clone size; where given, it reads once, few, many or a size class.

CDR3 DNA | CDR3 protein | V gene | D gene | J gene | clone size
TGCAGCGTTGTTGAACAGTGGAACACTGAAGCTTTCTTT | CSVVEQWNTEAFF | TRBV29-1 | . | TRBJ1-1 | few
TGTGCCAGCAGCCCTCGGGCGGGCAGGGGGCGACTAGCGGGAGGAACCGGGGAGCTGTTTTTT | CASSPRAGRGRLAGGTGELFF | TRBV14 | TRBD2 | TRBJ2-2 | .
TGTGCCAGCAGTTCAGTCTCTGGGGGTGTTCTAGAGGATTCCTACGAGCAGTACTTC | CASSSVSGGVLEDSYEQYF | TRBV6-2/TRBV6-3 | . | TRBJ2-7 | few
TGTGCCAGCAGCGTATACAGGAGCACTGAAGCTTTCTTT | CASSVYRSTEAFF | TRBV9 | . | TRBJ1-1 | .
TGTGCCAGCAGTGCCCCGATTCAGCCCCAGCATTTT | CASSAPIQPQHF | TRBV28 | . | TRBJ1-5 | .
TGTGCCAGCAGCCGATACCCCCGGACCGGTAGTAGCAATGAGCAGTTCTTC | CASSRYPRTGSSNEQFF | TRBV7-3 | . | TRBJ2-1 | .
TGCAGCGTTGTGGACCTGAACACTGAAGCTTTCTTT | CSVVDLNTEAFF | TRBV29-1 | . | TRBJ1-1 | many
TGTGCCAGCAGCTTAATGGGGGGAGCGAAGACCCAGTACTTC | CASSLMGGAKTQYF | TRBV7-2 | . | TRBJ2-5 | .
TGCAGTGCTAGCAGACAGCACACTGAAGCTTTCTTT | CSASRQHTEAFF | TRBV20-1 | . | TRBJ1-1 | many
TGTGCCAGCAGTCTACTCGGCGGGAGCGGAGCAGATACGCAGTATTTT | CASSLLGGSGADTQYF | TRBV27 | TRBD2 | TRBJ2-3 | .
TGCAGTGCCAAGAGGCCTGCTAATTCACCCCTCCACTTT | CSAKRPANSPLHF | TRBV20-1 | . | TRBJ1-6 | few